This T cell receptor (beta chain) derives from a study of blood T cell repertoires in COVID-19 (TCRdb year 2020). With regard to the full study: Samples from collaborators originated in the United States, Italy and Spain and spanned both the acute and convalescent phases of COVID-19. The prospective study material was composed of cDNA or gDNA derived from T cells, B-cell-depleted T cells, or PBMCs. The dataset comprised deeply sampled blood TCRbeta repertoires from subjects exposed to, actively infected with, or recovered from COVID-19. The repertoires were made available in a free public database intended to serve as a resource for research on the immune response to SARS-CoV-2. Samples were obtained from the ongoing ImmuneRACE study (first 160 participants) and from about 1,300 subjects provided by 6 global collaborators. The sample metadata nearly always contained a de-identified subject ID, COVID-19 status, age in years and sex. Where available, HLA class I and class II types were taken from metadata supplied by the sample provider and were not determined by assay-based typing. Overall study results and their limits: The quantity of clinical and demographic metadata differed by source and by participant and was supplied without curation.

At one collaborating source in Seattle, patients were enrolled during active infection and were followed longitudinally through the course of disease. Whole blood was collected in K2EDTA tubes by collaborating institutions according to the institutions' own protocols. Collaborator samples were shipped for TCRbeta analysis as frozen whole blood, isolated PBMCs, or DNA extracted from either sample type. The germline V gene encodes CDR1 MGHDK and CDR2 SYGVNS. From V the trimming removes 7 bases and from J it removes 0 bases, while the gene matches leave 2 bases of the junction unaccounted for. Inclusive of the bounding cysteine and phenylalanine, the CDR3 is 14 residues long. The CDR3 DNA has 42 bases and is translated from base 1. As concerns this clone: It lacks a known antigen. Base qualities are not at hand, and no much larger clone is one base apart.

The immunoSEQ Assay, a bias-controlled multiplex PCR, was used to amplify TCRbeta CDR3 regions from genomic DNA. The study's processing was this. Nucleated cell counts per sample were estimated from amplification of reference gene primers within the assay. To quantify the absolute abundance of each unique TCRbeta CDR3 rearrangement, sequence reads were collapsed and filtered. For each sample, productive Simpson clonality was calculated as the square root of Simpson's diversity index over productive rearrangements. This immuneACCESS table, as held by TCRdb, lists in-frame sequences with V and J called but not all clones. Of the missing ones, under half trace to an unresolved V gene in checked studies; the others have no known cause. V and J calls and clone size are those listed in that table; D and trimming were worked out from the DNA. This sample comprises 100,000 to 150,000 clones, 85% to 90% of them detected only once. Roughly 3% of the sample goes to the ten largest clones.

The sample was peripheral blood. The rearrangement combines TRBV25-1 with TRBJ1-5; TRBD1 fits 8 bases in the junction. This TCR derives from a woman of 80 years or more with COVID-19, enrolled during active disease. The CDR3 protein: CASTGQGSNQPQHF. The nucleotides read TGTGCCAGCACTGGACAGGGTAGCAATCAGCCCCAGCATTTT. With the rest looked up from the reference TRBV25-1 and TRBJ1-5 genes rather than sequenced, the full variable domain is EADIYQTPRYLVIGTGKKITLECSQTMGHDKMYWYQQDPGMELHLIHYSYGVNSTEKGDLSSESTVSRIRTEHFPLTLESARPSHTSQYLCASTGQGSNQPQHFGDGTRLSIL.